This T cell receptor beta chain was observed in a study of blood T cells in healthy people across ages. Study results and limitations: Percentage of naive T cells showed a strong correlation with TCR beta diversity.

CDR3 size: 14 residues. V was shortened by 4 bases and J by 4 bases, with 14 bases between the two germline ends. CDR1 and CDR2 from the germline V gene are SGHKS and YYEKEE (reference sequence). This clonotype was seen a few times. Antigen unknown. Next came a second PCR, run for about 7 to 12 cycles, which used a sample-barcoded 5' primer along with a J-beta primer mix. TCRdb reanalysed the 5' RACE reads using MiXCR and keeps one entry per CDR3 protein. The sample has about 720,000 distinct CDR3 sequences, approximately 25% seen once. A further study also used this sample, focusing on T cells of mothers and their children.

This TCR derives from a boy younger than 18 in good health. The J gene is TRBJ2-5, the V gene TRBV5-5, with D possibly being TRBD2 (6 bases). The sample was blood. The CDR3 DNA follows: TGTGCCAGCAGCCCTTACGGGGGTGGAGAGACCCAGTACTTC. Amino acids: CASSPYGGGETQYF.